These 18 T cell receptor beta chains came from one sample sequenced in a study of blood T cell repertoires in COVID-19. Method: immunoSEQ multiplex PCR; TCRdb's copy keeps in-frame clones and lacks some. The profile shows about 68,000 clones, about 90% of them singletons. The material sequenced was peripheral blood. The receptors here all came from a woman in her forties or fifties with COVID-19, enrolled during active disease.

V is TRBV6-1 and J is TRBJ1-1, with no clear D. V shed 6 bases and J shed 0 bases, with 8 bases lying between them. The CDR3 contains 13 residues. Per germline, CDR1 MNHNS and CDR2 SASEGT. CDR3 DNA: TGTGCCAGCAGCCTTAAATTGAACACTGAAGCTTTCTTT. Residues: CASSLKLNTEAFF.

The chain couples TRBV19 to TRBJ2-5, with D maybe TRBD2 (5 bases). Germline V lookup: CDR1 LNHDA, CDR2 SQIVND (reference sequence). The CDR3 contains 13 residues. Trimming removed 3 bases at V and 5 bases at J, with 10 bases between. CDR3 region: CASSMTRRETQYF. CDR3 bases: TGTGCCAGTAGTATGACCAGGAGGGAGACCCAGTACTTC.

V usage is TRBV5-6 and J usage is TRBJ2-1; 16 nucleotides align to TRBD2. There are 16 residues in the CDR3. The J segment lost 9 bases and the V segment lost 4 bases, leaving 7 bases of the junction unmatched. CDR1 is SGHDT, CDR2 YYEEEE, per germline. CDR3 loop: CASSPGTSGRAGEQFF. In DNA, the CDR3 is TGTGCCAGCAGCCCCGGGACTAGCGGGAGGGCTGGTGAGCAGTTCTTC.

The CDR3 DNA reads TGTGCCAGCAGCTTCCCAGTCCGAGAGACCCAGTACTTC. Amino acids: CASSFPVRETQYF. The chain employs TRBV5-6 and TRBJ2-5, with D hard to call. V lost 2 bases and J 4 bases, leaving 9 bases between the germline ends. The V gene's germline CDR1 is SGHDT and CDR2 YYEEEE. The CDR3 extends over 13 amino acids. The variable domain in full, completed from reference TRBV5-6 and TRBJ2-5, reads DAGVTQSPTHLIKTRGQQVTLRCSPKSGHDTVSWYQQALGQGPQFIFQYYEEEERQRGNFPDRFSGHQFPNYSSELNVNALLLGDSALYLCASSFPVRETQYFGPGTRLLVL.

This rearrangement joins TRBV5-4 to TRBJ1-1; the D gene is possibly TRBD1 (5 bases). V gave up 5 bases and J gave up 4 bases, with 9 bases separating them. Germline CDR1 is SGHNT and CDR2 is YYREEE (reference sequence). The CDR3 consists of 12 residues. Here the CDR3 reads CASRGGSTEAFF. DNA of the CDR3: TGTGCCAGCAGGGGGGGATCCACTGAAGCTTTCTTT.

V usage is TRBV19 and J usage is TRBJ2-7; TRBD2 is a possible D gene (5 bases). This CDR3 is built from 14 residues. Looked up from germline, CDR1 is LNHDA and CDR2 is SQIVND (reference sequence). The germline V and J ends were trimmed by 1 base and 2 bases, with 9 bases remaining between them. CDR3 region: CASSIGGSAYEQYF. The CDR3 region has the DNA TGTGCCAGTAGTATAGGAGGGAGTGCCTACGAGCAGTACTTC.

J is TRBJ1-4 and V is TRBV28; weak D call: TRBD1 (5 bases). The CDR3 is 15 amino acids. Germline V gives CDR1 MDHEN, CDR2 SYDVKM. V was trimmed by 5 bases and J by 7 bases, leaving 17 bases between them. The CDR3 reads CASSPFVGEGEKLFF. For the CDR3, the DNA is TGTGCCAGCAGTCCCTTTGTGGGGGAGGGTGAAAAACTGTTTTTT.

CDR3 in amino acids: CASRDRGNSPLHF. The CDR3 DNA sequence: TGTGCCAGCCGGGACAGGGGAAATTCACCCCTCCACTTT. The chain is built from TRBV19 and TRBJ1-6; 10 nucleotides line up with TRBD1. J was trimmed by 7 bases and V by 9 bases; bases with no gene match: 3. The CDR3 is made up of 13 amino acids. The V gene's germline CDR1 is LNHDA and CDR2 SQIVND (reference sequence).

The chain couples TRBV7-2 to TRBJ2-7; TRBD1 agrees at 10 bases. The CDR3 spans 14 residues. J gave up 2 bases and V 5 bases, and 3 bases lay outside the gene matches. Germline V CDR1 and CDR2: SGHTA, FQGNSA. This CDR3 is CASSPGTGAYEQYF. The DNA for the CDR3 is TGTGCCAGCAGCCCGGGGACAGGGGCCTACGAGCAGTACTTC. The variable domain in full, with the rest retrieved from reference TRBV7-2 and TRBJ2-7, is GAGVSQSPSNKVTEKGKDVELRCDPISGHTALYWYRQSLGQGLEFLIYFQGNSAPDKSGLPSDRFSAERTGGSVSTLTIQRTQQEDSAVYLCASSPGTGAYEQYFGPGTRLTVT.

This chain links TRBV5-1 with TRBJ2-3, with 8 bases fitting TRBD2. Germline V gene sequence: CDR1 SGHRS, CDR2 YFSETQ. V shed 4 bases and J 2 bases; nucleotides not matched to a gene: 6. This CDR3 is built from 15 residues. CDR3 DNA sequence: TGCGCCAGCAGCAAAAGCGGGAGTGTCACAGATACGCAGTATTTT. This gives the protein CASSKSGSVTDTQYF.

This clone showed up just a few times. The V gene is TRBV7-8, the J gene TRBJ2-1; D might be TRBD1 (5 bases). V lost 5 bases to trimming and J lost 7 bases, with 9 bases between them. The germline V gene has CDR1 SGHVS and CDR2 FQNEAQ. The CDR3 length is 12 residues. CDR3 bases: TGTGCCAGCAGCCGTAGGGGAAATGAGCAGTTCTTC. Translating it yields CASSRRGNEQFF. The full variable domain, with the rest looked up from reference TRBV7-8 and TRBJ2-1, is GAGVSQSPRYKVAKRGQDVALRCDPISGHVSLFWYQQALGQGPEFLTYFQNEAQLDKSGLPSDRFFAERPEGSVSTLKIQRTQQEDSAVYLCASSRRGNEQFFGPGTRLTVL.

This chain joins TRBV6-5 and TRBJ2-3; D might be TRBD2 (5 bases). This CDR3 contains 14 residues. Deletions cut 1 base from V and 6 bases from J, with 11 bases between. The germline gives CDR1 MNHEY, CDR2 SVGAGI. The CDR3 is CASSYYGERDTQYF. Here the CDR3 DNA reads TGTGCCAGCAGTTACTACGGGGAACGGGATACGCAGTATTTT.

This chain connects TRBV27 to TRBJ2-5, with 14 bases fitting TRBD2. CDR1 and CDR2 (germline): MNHEY, SMNVEV (reference sequence). CDR3 length: 18 amino acids. The V gene end was trimmed by 5 bases and the J gene end by 4 bases; junction bases not matched to a gene: 12. The CDR3 here is CASSPGLAGEWRRETQYF. DNA of the CDR3: TGTGCCAGCAGTCCGGGACTAGCGGGAGAATGGAGAAGAGAGACCCAGTACTTC.

The genes are TRBV4-3 and TRBJ2-7; TRBD2 agrees at 11 bases. V lost 4 bases and J lost 4; bases outside the gene matches: 3. The CDR3 totals 14 residues. CDR1 and CDR2 (germline): LGHNA, YSLEER. This chain's CDR3 is CASSRTSGQYEQYF. CDR3 sequence (DNA): TGCGCCAGCAGCCGGACTAGCGGGCAGTACGAGCAGTACTTC.

The chain recombines TRBV24-1 with TRBJ1-2; 8 positions match TRBD1. The J segment lost 2 bases and the V segment lost 4 bases, leaving 5 bases of the junction unmatched. The CDR3 consists of 15 residues. Germline values: CDR1 KGHDR, CDR2 SFDVKD. The CDR3 coding sequence is TGTGCCACCAGTGACTCCCGACAGGGGAACTATGGCTACACCTTC. As protein: CATSDSRQGNYGYTF.

The gene calls are TRBV29-1 and TRBJ2-5, with D possibly matching TRBD1 (6 bases). Germline CDR1 reads SQVTM; CDR2 reads ANQGSEA. The V end lost 5 bases, the J end lost 2 bases, and 18 bases lay between the germline ends. This CDR3 comprises 15 residues. This CDR3 reads CSVLTSGTTQETQYF. The CDR3 DNA follows: TGCAGCGTTTTAACCTCCGGGACAACACAAGAGACCCAGTACTTC.

CDR3: CASSGLATGEQFF. As DNA, the CDR3 is TGTGCCAGCAGCGGACTAGCGACGGGTGAGCAGTTCTTC. The chain employs TRBV7-6 and TRBJ2-1, with 9 bases fitting TRBD2. V gave up 5 bases and J gave up 9 bases; unmatched junction bases: 5. The CDR3 length is 13 residues. In germline, CDR1 is SGHVS, CDR2 FNYEAQ. The full variable domain, rest sourced from reference TRBV7-6 and TRBJ2-1, is GAGVSQSPRYKVTKRGQDVALRCDPISGHVSLYWYRQALGQGPEFLTYFNYEAQQDKSGLPNDRFSAERPEGSISTLTIQRTEQRDSAMYRCASSGLATGEQFFGPGTRLTVL.

The V gene is TRBV29-1, the J gene TRBJ2-1, with D possibly TRBD1 on 5 matching bases. The CDR3 is 13 residues long. Deletions cut 4 bases from V and 2 bases from J, with 9 bases between. Germline assignment: CDR1 SQVTM and CDR2 ANQGSEA. The CDR3 DNA sequence: TGCAGCGTTGGGCCGACAGCCTACAATGAGCAGTTCTTC. This codes for CSVGPTAYNEQFF.